Listed below are T cell receptor beta chains from one sample, sequenced in a study of vaccination and CD4 T cells after COVID-19. Antigen specificity for these receptors is unknown. TCRdb independently ran MiXCR on the PCR reads; one entry per CDR3 protein. The sample contains approximately 26,000 distinct CDR3 sequences, 64% of which appear only once. Sequences were obtained from CD4+ T cells from blood, cultured in vitro. The receptors were gathered from a human donor who had recovered from COVID-19. Both conserved end residues are part of each CDR3. The D gene is left open where the match is weak. Part of the rows lack a size; the others show once, few, many or a class for expanded clones.

abundance: .
j_gene: TRBJ1-1
d_gene: .
v_gene: TRBV19
CDR3nt: TGTGCCAGTAGTCCCGAGGGGCGGTCAGGGCGGGCTTTCTTT
CDR3aa: CASSPEGRSGRAFF

abundance: .
j_gene: TRBJ1-2
d_gene: .
v_gene: TRBV6-5
CDR3nt: TGTGCCAGCAGTTACCGACCTCCGTATGGCTACACCTTC
CDR3aa: CASSYRPPYGYTF

abundance: .
j_gene: TRBJ1-1
d_gene: TRBD1
v_gene: TRBV20-1
CDR3nt: TGCAGTGCCAGACAGGGGACCACTGAAGCTTTCTTT
CDR3aa: CSARQGTTEAFF

abundance: .
j_gene: TRBJ2-1
d_gene: TRBD2
v_gene: TRBV19
CDR3nt: TGTGCCAGTAGTATTCGACTAGCGGGAGGGATAGCATACAATGAGCAGTTCTTC
CDR3aa: CASSIRLAGGIAYNEQFF

abundance: few
j_gene: TRBJ1-1
d_gene: .
v_gene: TRBV6-5
CDR3nt: TGTGCCAGCAGTTACTTTCGGATGGGGGACACTGAAGCTTTCTTT
CDR3aa: CASSYFRMGDTEAFF

abundance: .
j_gene: TRBJ2-2
d_gene: .
v_gene: TRBV7-9
CDR3nt: TGTGCCAGCAGCTTAGCGCGGACCGGGGAGCTGTTTTTT
CDR3aa: CASSLARTGELFF

abundance: .
j_gene: TRBJ2-7
d_gene: .
v_gene: TRBV6-5
CDR3nt: TGTGCCAGCAGTTACTTTCAGGGGGGAAGAGCGGGAGCGCAGTACTTC
CDR3aa: CASSYFQGGRAGAQYF

abundance: .
j_gene: TRBJ1-6
d_gene: .
v_gene: TRBV7-3
CDR3nt: TGTGCCAGCAGTCAAAATAATTCACCCCTCCACTTT
CDR3aa: CASSQNNSPLHF

abundance: few
j_gene: TRBJ1-6
d_gene: .
v_gene: TRBV15
CDR3nt: TGTGCCACTAACAATTGGGGTACAGGGACTGGGTCACCCCTCCACTTT
CDR3aa: CATNNWGTGTGSPLHF

abundance: .
j_gene: TRBJ2-5
d_gene: .
v_gene: TRBV6-1
CDR3nt: TGTGCCAGCAGCCGCGGAAAGGGTGAGACCCAGTACTTC
CDR3aa: CASSRGKGETQYF

abundance: few
j_gene: TRBJ1-5
d_gene: .
v_gene: TRBV10-1
CDR3nt: TGCGCCAGCAGTGAACCGGGAGGCTGTCCTCAGCCCCAGCATTTT
CDR3aa: CASSEPGGCPQPQHF

abundance: .
j_gene: TRBJ2-6
d_gene: .
v_gene: TRBV20-1
CDR3nt: TGCAGTGCCGCGGTTTCCAGCTCTGGGGCCAACGTCCTGACTTTC
CDR3aa: CSAAVSSSGANVLTF

abundance: few
j_gene: TRBJ2-7
d_gene: .
v_gene: TRBV24-1
CDR3nt: TGTGCCACCAGTGAAGGGTCTCTTTACGAGCAGTACTTC
CDR3aa: CATSEGSLYEQYF

abundance: .
j_gene: TRBJ1-3
d_gene: TRBD1
v_gene: TRBV7-2
CDR3nt: TGTGCCAGCAGCCCCCGGACAGGGGCTCTGAGAAACACCATATATTTT
CDR3aa: CASSPRTGALRNTIYF

abundance: .
j_gene: TRBJ2-1
d_gene: TRBD1
v_gene: TRBV29-1
CDR3nt: TGCAGCGTGTTACGGGACAGGAACAATGAGCAGTTCTTC
CDR3aa: CSVLRDRNNEQFF

abundance: .
j_gene: TRBJ1-5
d_gene: .
v_gene: TRBV27
CDR3nt: TGTGCCAGCACTAAAATGGGGGGAGATCAGCCCCAGCATTTT
CDR3aa: CASTKMGGDQPQHF

abundance: .
j_gene: TRBJ2-3
d_gene: .
v_gene: TRBV19
CDR3nt: TGTGCCACCTCTAGGCGAAGCGCGCAGTATTTT
CDR3aa: CATSRRSAQYF

abundance: few
j_gene: TRBJ2-3
d_gene: .
v_gene: TRBV28
CDR3nt: TGTGCCAGCAGTTCCCGGAGGGGTGGGGGCACAGATACGCAGTATTTT
CDR3aa: CASSSRRGGGTDTQYF

abundance: .
j_gene: TRBJ2-2
d_gene: TRBD2
v_gene: TRBV7-7
CDR3nt: TGTGCCAGCGGGAGGGCGGTCACCGGGGAGCTGTTTTTT
CDR3aa: CASGRAVTGELFF

abundance: .
j_gene: TRBJ1-4
d_gene: TRBD1
v_gene: TRBV7-9
CDR3nt: TGTGCCAGCAGCTTAGGGACAGGAAATAATGAAAAACTGTTTTTT
CDR3aa: CASSLGTGNNEKLFF

abundance: .
j_gene: TRBJ2-1
d_gene: TRBD2
v_gene: TRBV7-2
CDR3nt: TGTGCCAGCAGCTTAGTGGGGACTAGCGGGAGGGCGGGGCAGTTCTTC
CDR3aa: CASSLVGTSGRAGQFF

abundance: .
j_gene: TRBJ1-2
d_gene: TRBD1
v_gene: TRBV20-1
CDR3nt: TGCAGTGCCTCCTCCCGGGACAGGGGGCCAGCTAACTATGGCTACACCTTC
CDR3aa: CSASSRDRGPANYGYTF

abundance: .
j_gene: TRBJ1-6
d_gene: .
v_gene: TRBV20-1
CDR3nt: TGCAGTGCTAGCCCTAGTCAGGGGTCTAATTCACCCCTCCACTTT
CDR3aa: CSASPSQGSNSPLHF

abundance: .
j_gene: TRBJ2-2
d_gene: .
v_gene: TRBV15
CDR3nt: TGTGCCACCAGCAGAGAAAAGCGAGGCACCGGGGAGCTGTTTTTT
CDR3aa: CATSREKRGTGELFF

abundance: .
j_gene: TRBJ1-1
d_gene: .
v_gene: TRBV7-9
CDR3nt: TGTGCCAGCAGGCGGGGGGGTACTGAAGCTTTCTTT
CDR3aa: CASRRGGTEAFF

abundance: .
j_gene: TRBJ2-7
d_gene: TRBD1
v_gene: TRBV2
CDR3nt: TGTGCCAGCGTTAGGGACAGGGCGTACGTGCAGTACTTC
CDR3aa: CASVRDRAYVQYF

abundance: few
j_gene: TRBJ2-2
d_gene: TRBD1
v_gene: TRBV20-1
CDR3nt: TGCAGTGCTAGCCCAGGGGGCCGGACCGGGGAGCTGTTTTTT
CDR3aa: CSASPGGRTGELFF

abundance: .
j_gene: TRBJ2-7
d_gene: TRBD1
v_gene: TRBV7-2
CDR3nt: TGTGCCAGCAGCCCCCAGGGGGCCAGCTCCTACGAGCAGTACTTC
CDR3aa: CASSPQGASSYEQYF

abundance: once
j_gene: TRBJ1-3
d_gene: .
v_gene: TRBV27
CDR3nt: TGTGCCAGCGGTCGACAATCCGGGCAGAGCACCATATATTTT
CDR3aa: CASGRQSGQSTIYF

abundance: .
j_gene: TRBJ2-7
d_gene: TRBD1
v_gene: TRBV29-1
CDR3nt: TGCAGCGTCGTTAGGGACAGAAACAACTACGAGCAGTACTTC
CDR3aa: CSVVRDRNNYEQYF

abundance: .
j_gene: TRBJ2-7
d_gene: .
v_gene: TRBV6-2/TRBV6-3
CDR3nt: TGTGCCACCAGGACATCCTCCGGTGAGCAGTACTTC
CDR3aa: CATRTSSGEQYF

abundance: .
j_gene: TRBJ2-5
d_gene: .
v_gene: TRBV19
CDR3nt: TGTGCCAGTAGTATAGTTCCTAGTGGAGTTGGGGAGACCCAGTACTTC
CDR3aa: CASSIVPSGVGETQYF

abundance: .
j_gene: TRBJ1-5
d_gene: .
v_gene: TRBV18
CDR3nt: TGTGCCAGCTCACAGGGGGTTGGGAATCAGCCCCAGCATTTT
CDR3aa: CASSQGVGNQPQHF

abundance: .
j_gene: TRBJ1-5
d_gene: .
v_gene: TRBV20-1
CDR3nt: TGCAGTGCTAGAGAATGGGATAGCAATCAGCCCCAGCATTTT
CDR3aa: CSAREWDSNQPQHF

abundance: .
j_gene: TRBJ1-2
d_gene: .
v_gene: TRBV6-1
CDR3nt: TGTGCCAGCAAATCGCCCTATGGCTACACCTTC
CDR3aa: CASKSPYGYTF

abundance: .
j_gene: TRBJ2-1
d_gene: TRBD2
v_gene: TRBV30
CDR3nt: TGTGCCTGGAGTGAGGGACTAGCGGGAGTCAATGAGCAGTTCTTC
CDR3aa: CAWSEGLAGVNEQFF

abundance: .
j_gene: TRBJ2-5
d_gene: .
v_gene: TRBV19
CDR3nt: TGTGCCAGTAGTCAAGGTATCCAAGAGACCCAGTACTTC
CDR3aa: CASSQGIQETQYF

abundance: .
j_gene: TRBJ2-3
d_gene: .
v_gene: TRBV6-1
CDR3nt: TGTGCCAGCAGGAGAGATTTCACAGATACGCAGTATTTT
CDR3aa: CASRRDFTDTQYF

abundance: .
j_gene: TRBJ2-7
d_gene: TRBD2
v_gene: TRBV5-4
CDR3nt: TGTGCCAGCAGCTCAATGACTAGCGGATTTGCCTACGAGCAGTACTTC
CDR3aa: CASSSMTSGFAYEQYF

abundance: .
j_gene: TRBJ2-5
d_gene: TRBD1
v_gene: TRBV24-1
CDR3nt: TGTGCCACCAGTGATTCAGGACAGGGAGTAGAGACCCAGTACTTC
CDR3aa: CATSDSGQGVETQYF

abundance: .
j_gene: TRBJ1-2
d_gene: .
v_gene: TRBV24-1
CDR3nt: TGTGCCACCTCGGAAGGGGGGCGAAAGGGCTACACCTTC
CDR3aa: CATSEGGRKGYTF

abundance: .
j_gene: TRBJ2-1
d_gene: .
v_gene: TRBV27
CDR3nt: TGTGCCAGCTGGGAGCGCTCACAATACAATGAGCAGTTCTTC
CDR3aa: CASWERSQYNEQFF

abundance: few
j_gene: TRBJ1-2
d_gene: .
v_gene: TRBV6-4
CDR3nt: TGTGCCAGCAGAATGGACGGTAACTATGGCTACACCTTC
CDR3aa: CASRMDGNYGYTF